Described below is a single TCR beta chain sequence and its context. The antigen remains unidentified. The entry originates in a study of OX40 agonist ivuxolimab in advanced cancers. About the research overall: Among those enrolled, mean age was about 63 years (range 23 to 79) and 75% to 85% were male.

Sequencing used immunoSEQ multiplex PCR; TCRdb keeps in-frame clones, though not all of them. Of about 31,000 clones listed, roughly nine tenths are singletons. Study-level findings and limits: Partial responders dosed at 0.1-3.0 mg/kg displayed clonal expansion ranking among the lowest. Clones of CD4+ and CD8+ blood T cells grew by week 6 at doses of 0.1 to 3.0 mg/kg.

The length of the CDR3 is 14 residues. Germline V gene lookup returns CDR1 GTSNPN and CDR2 SVGIG (reference sequence). V shed 3 bases, J shed 7 bases, and the junction held 7 bases outside the gene matches. The source of this sequence is an adult with an advanced solid tumor such as melanoma, head and neck, liver or kidney cancer. The sequences come from CD4+ or CD8+ T cells sorted from blood, collected in a trial of the OX40 agonist ivuxolimab. The rearrangement joins TRBV30 to TRBJ1-5; TRBD1 matches at 9 bases. The DNA of the CDR3 is TGTGCCTGGAGCCTCCGGACAGGGGCCCAGCCCCAGCATTTT. Its translation is CAWSLRTGAQPQHF.